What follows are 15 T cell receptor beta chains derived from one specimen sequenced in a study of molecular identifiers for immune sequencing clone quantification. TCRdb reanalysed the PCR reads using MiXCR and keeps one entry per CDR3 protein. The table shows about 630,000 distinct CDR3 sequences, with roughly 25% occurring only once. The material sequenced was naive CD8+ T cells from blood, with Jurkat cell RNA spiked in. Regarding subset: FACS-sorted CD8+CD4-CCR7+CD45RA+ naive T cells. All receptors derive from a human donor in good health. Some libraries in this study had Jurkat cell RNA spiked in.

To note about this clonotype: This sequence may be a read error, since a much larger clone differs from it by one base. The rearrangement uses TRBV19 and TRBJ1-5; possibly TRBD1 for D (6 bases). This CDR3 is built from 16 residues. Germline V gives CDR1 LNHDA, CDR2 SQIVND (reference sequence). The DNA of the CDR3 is TGTGCCAGTAGTATAGGGACAAGGGGGAACAATCAGACCCAGCATTTT. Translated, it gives CASSIGTRGNNQTQHF. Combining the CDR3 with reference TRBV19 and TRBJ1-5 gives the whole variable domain DGGITQSPKYLFRKEGQNVTLSCEQNLNHDAMYWYRQDPGQGLRLIYYSQIVNDFQKGDIAEGYSVSREKKESFPLTVTSAQKNPTAFYLCASSIGTRGNNQTQHFGDGTRLSIL.

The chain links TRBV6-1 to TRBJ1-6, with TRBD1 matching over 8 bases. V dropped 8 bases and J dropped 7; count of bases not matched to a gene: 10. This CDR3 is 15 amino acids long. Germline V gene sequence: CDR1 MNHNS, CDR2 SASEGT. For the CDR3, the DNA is TGTGCCAGCCAACCCTCGGACAGGGAAAATTCACCCCTCCACTTT. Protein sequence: CASQPSDRENSPLHF.

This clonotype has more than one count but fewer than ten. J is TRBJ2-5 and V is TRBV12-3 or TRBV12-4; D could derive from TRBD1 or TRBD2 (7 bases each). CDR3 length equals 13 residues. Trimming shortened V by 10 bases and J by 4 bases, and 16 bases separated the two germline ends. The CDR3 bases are TGTGCCACAGGGGGGGAGAGTAGAGAGACCCAGTACTTC. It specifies CATGGESRETQYF.

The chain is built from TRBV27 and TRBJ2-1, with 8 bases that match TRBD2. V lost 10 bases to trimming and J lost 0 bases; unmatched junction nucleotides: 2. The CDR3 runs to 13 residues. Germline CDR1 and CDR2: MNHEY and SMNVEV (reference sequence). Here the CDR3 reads CATSGLSYNEQFF. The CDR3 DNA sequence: TGTGCCACTAGCGGGCTCTCCTACAATGAGCAGTTCTTC.

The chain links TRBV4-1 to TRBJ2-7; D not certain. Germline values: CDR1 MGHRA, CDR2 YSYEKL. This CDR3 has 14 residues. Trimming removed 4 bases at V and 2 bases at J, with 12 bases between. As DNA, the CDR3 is TGCGCCAGCAGCCCCACCAAGAATACCTACGAGCAGTACTTC. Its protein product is CASSPTKNTYEQYF.

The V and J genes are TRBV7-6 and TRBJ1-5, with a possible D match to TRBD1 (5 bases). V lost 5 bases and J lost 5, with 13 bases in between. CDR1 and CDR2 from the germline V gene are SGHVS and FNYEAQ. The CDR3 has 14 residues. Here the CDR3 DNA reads TGTGCCAGCAGCGCAAGGGGCCCCTATCAGCCCCAGCATTTT. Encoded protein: CASSARGPYQPQHF.

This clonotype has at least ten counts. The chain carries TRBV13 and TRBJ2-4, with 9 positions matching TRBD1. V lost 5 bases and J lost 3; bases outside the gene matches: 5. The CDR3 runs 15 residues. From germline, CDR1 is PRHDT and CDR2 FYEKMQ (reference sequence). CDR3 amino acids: CASSDRGLVKNIQYF. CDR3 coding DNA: TGTGCCAGCAGCGACAGGGGGTTGGTCAAAAACATTCAGTACTTC.

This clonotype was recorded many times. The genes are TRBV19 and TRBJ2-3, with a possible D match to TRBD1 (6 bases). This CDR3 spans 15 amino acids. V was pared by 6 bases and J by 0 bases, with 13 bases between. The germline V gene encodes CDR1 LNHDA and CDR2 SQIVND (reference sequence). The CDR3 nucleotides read TGTGCCAGTAGGCCCACAAGGGGGAGCACAGATACGCAGTATTTT. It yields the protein CASRPTRGSTDTQYF.

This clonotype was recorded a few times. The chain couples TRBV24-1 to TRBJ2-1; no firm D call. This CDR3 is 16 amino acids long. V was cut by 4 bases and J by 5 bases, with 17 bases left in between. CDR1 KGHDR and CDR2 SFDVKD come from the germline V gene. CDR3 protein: CATSEATPGPNNEQFF. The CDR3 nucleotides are TGTGCCACCAGTGAAGCTACCCCAGGACCAAACAATGAGCAGTTCTTC.

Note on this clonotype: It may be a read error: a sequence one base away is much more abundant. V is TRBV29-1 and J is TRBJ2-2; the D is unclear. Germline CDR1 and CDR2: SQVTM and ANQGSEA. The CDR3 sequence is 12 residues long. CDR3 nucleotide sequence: TGCAGCGTTGACATTACTACCGAGGAGCTGTTTTTT. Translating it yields CSVDITTEELFF.

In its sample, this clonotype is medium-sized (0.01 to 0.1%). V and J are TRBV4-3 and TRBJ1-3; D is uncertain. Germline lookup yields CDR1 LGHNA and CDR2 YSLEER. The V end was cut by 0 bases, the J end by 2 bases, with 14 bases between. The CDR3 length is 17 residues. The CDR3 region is CASSQDRGNHPGNTIYF. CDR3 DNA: TGCGCCAGCAGCCAAGATCGCGGCAACCATCCTGGAAACACCATATATTTT.

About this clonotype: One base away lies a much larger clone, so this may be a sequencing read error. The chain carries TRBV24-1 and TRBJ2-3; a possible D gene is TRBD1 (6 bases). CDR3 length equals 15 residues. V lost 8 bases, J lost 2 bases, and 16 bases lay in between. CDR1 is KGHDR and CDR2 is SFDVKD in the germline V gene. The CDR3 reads CATNERDTYTDTQYF. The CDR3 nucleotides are TGTGCCACCAATGAAAGGGACACCTACACAGATACGCAGTATTTT.

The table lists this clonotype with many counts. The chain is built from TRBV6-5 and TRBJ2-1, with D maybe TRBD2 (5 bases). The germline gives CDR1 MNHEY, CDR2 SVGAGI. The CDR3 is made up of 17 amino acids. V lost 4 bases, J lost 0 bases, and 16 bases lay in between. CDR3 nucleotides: TGTGCCAGCAGTTCCCCAATGCGGGTGAGCTCCTACAATGAGCAGTTCTTC. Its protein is CASSSPMRVSSYNEQFF.

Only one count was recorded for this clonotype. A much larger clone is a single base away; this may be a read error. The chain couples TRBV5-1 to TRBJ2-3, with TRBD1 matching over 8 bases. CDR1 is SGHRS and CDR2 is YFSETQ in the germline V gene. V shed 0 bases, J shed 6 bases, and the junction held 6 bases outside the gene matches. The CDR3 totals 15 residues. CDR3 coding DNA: TGCGCCAGCAGCTTGGGACAGGGGACTTTCGATACGCAGTATTTT. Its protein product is CASSLGQGTFDTQYF.

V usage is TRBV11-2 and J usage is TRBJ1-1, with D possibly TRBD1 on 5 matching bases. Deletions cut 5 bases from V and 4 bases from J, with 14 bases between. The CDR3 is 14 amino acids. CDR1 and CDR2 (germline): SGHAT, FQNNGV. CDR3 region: CASSREWGITEAFF. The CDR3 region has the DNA TGTGCCAGCAGCAGAGAGTGGGGGATCACTGAAGCTTTCTTT. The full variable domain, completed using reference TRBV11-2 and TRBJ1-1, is EAGVAQSPRYKIIEKRQSVAFWCNPISGHATLYWYQQILGQGPKLLIQFQNNGVVDDSQLPKDRFSAERLKGVDSTLKIQPAKLEDSAVYLCASSREWGITEAFFGQGTRLTVV.